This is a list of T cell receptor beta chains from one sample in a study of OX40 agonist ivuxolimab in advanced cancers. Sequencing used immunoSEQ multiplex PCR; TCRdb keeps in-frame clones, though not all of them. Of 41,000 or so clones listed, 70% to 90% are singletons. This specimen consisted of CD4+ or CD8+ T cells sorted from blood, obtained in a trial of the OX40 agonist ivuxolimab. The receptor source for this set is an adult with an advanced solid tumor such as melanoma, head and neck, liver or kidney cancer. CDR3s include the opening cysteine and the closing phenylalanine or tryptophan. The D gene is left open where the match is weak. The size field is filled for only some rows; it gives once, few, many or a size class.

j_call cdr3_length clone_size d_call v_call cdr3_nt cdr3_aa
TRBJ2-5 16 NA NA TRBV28 TGTGCCAGCAGTTTACCCGCAGGGTGGTCCGGGGAGACCCAGTACTTC CASSLPAGWSGETQYF
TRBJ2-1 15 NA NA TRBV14 TGTGCCAGCAGCCAACCGGCAGCATCCTACAATGAGCAGTTCTTC CASSQPAASYNEQFF
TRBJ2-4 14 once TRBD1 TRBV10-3 TGTGCCATCAGCGGGGACAGGGCTGGAAACATTCAGTACTTC CAISGDRAGNIQYF
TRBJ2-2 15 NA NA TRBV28 TGTGCCAGCAGTATACTAGCCGGCAACACCGGGGAGCTGTTTTTT CASSILAGNTGELFF
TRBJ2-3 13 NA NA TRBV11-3 TGTGCCAGCATGTCAGCCATCACAGATACGCAGTATTTT CASMSAITDTQYF
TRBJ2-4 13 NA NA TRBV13 TGTGCCAGCAGCTTTTACACCGAAAACATTCAGTACTTC CASSFYTENIQYF
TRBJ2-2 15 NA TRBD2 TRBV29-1 TGCAGCGTTGTTGCTAGCGGGCGGACCTCGGAGGAGCTGTTTTTT CSVVASGRTSEELFF
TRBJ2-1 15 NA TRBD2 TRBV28 TGTGCCAGCAGAATACTAGCGGGAGGGGACAATGAGCAGTTCTTC CASRILAGGDNEQFF
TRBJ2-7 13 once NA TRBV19 TGTGCCAGTAGCCCCCAGGAGGACTACGAGCAGTACTTC CASSPQEDYEQYF
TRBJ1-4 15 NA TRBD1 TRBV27 TGTGCCAGCAGGGAACTGGGACAGGGGAATGAAAAACTGTTTTTT CASRELGQGNEKLFF
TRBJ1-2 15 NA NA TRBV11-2 TGTGCCAGCAGCTTCGGGCGGGCCGGGTCCTATGGCTACACCTTC CASSFGRAGSYGYTF
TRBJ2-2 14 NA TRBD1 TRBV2 TGTGCCAGCAGCCGGGACAGGAGCACCGGGGAGCTGTTTTTT CASSRDRSTGELFF
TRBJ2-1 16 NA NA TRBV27 TGTGCCAGCAGTCCCCGCGGGACAACTGGGTACAATGAGCAGTTCTTC CASSPRGTTGYNEQFF
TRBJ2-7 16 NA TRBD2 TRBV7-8 TGTGCCAGCAGCGCTCATTGGGGGGGAGGGCCCCACGAGCAGTACTTC CASSAHWGGGPHEQYF
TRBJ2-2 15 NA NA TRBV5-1 TGCGCCAGCAGCTTGGAAGTACGGGGAACCGGGGAGCTGTTTTTT CASSLEVRGTGELFF
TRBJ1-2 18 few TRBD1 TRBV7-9 TGTGCCAGCAGCTCCTTTGGGACAGTTGGAGGCACTAACTATGGCTACACCTTC CASSSFGTVGGTNYGYTF
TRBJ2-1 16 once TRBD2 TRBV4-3 TGCGCCAGCAGCCAAGATGTATCCGGCGGGAGAAGTGAGCAGTTCTTC CASSQDVSGGRSEQFF
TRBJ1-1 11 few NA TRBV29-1 TGCAGCGTTCAGGGGAACACTGAAGCTTTCTTT CSVQGNTEAFF
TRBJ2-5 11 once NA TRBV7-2 TGTGCCAGCAGCCCACAAGAGACCCAGTACTTC CASSPQETQYF
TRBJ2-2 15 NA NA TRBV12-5 TGTGCTAGTGGTTTTGTTGGACGGCTCACCGGGGAGCTGTTTTTT CASGFVGRLTGELFF
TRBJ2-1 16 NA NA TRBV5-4 TGTGCCAGCAGCTTGGGTGGGGGGCTAGCTCGGTATGAGCAGTTCTTC CASSLGGGLARYEQFF
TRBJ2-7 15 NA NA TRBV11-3 TGTGCCAGCAGCACAGGCGGCCAGCTTTCCTACGAGCAGTACTTC CASSTGGQLSYEQYF
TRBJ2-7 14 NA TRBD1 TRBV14 TGTGCCAGCAGCCCTACAGGGGGCAACCACGAGCAGTACTTC CASSPTGGNHEQYF
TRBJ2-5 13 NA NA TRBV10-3 TGTGCCATCAAGGGGGACGGAAAGGAGACCCAGTACTTC CAIKGDGKETQYF
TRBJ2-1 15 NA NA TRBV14 TGTGCCAGCAGCCAAGTGGGCGCCAGAGTGAATGAGCAGTTCTTC CASSQVGARVNEQFF
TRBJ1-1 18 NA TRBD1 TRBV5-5 TGTGCCAGCAGCTTACACGACGGATGGGGACAGGGGTACACTGAAGCTTTCTTT CASSLHDGWGQGYTEAFF
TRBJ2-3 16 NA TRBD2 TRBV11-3 TGTGCCAGCAGCTTAGCTAGCGGGCGACCACCGGATACGCAGTATTTT CASSLASGRPPDTQYF
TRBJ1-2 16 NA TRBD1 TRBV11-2 TGTGCCAGCAGCCCTACCCGGGACAGGGCAAGGCCTGGCTACACCTTC CASSPTRDRARPGYTF
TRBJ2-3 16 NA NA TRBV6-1 TGTGCCAGCAGTGAATGGGGGGAGCGTGAGACAGATACGCAGTATTTT CASSEWGERETDTQYF
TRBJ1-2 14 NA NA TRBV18 TGTGCCAGCTCACCACCTCAGGGATTCTATGGCTACACCTTC CASSPPQGFYGYTF
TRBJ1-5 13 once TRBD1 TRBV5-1 TGCGCCAGCAGTCCGACAGGGGAAAGGCCCCAGCATTTT CASSPTGERPQHF
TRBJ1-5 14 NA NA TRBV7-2 TGTGCCAGCAGCTTGGACACGAGCAATCAGCCCCAGCATTTT CASSLDTSNQPQHF
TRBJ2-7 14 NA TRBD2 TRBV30 TGTGCCTATAGCCGAACCGGGACTAGCTACGAGCAGTACTTC CAYSRTGTSYEQYF
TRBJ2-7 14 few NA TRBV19 TGTGCCAGTAGTATAGGGACCGGGAGCTACGAGCAGTACTTC CASSIGTGSYEQYF
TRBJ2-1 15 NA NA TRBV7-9 TGTGCCAGCAGCTTAGTAAAGTCAGGCTACAATGAGCAGTTCTTC CASSLVKSGYNEQFF
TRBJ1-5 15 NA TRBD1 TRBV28 TGTGCCAGCATAGAGGGACAGGAATGGAATCAGCCCCAGCATTTT CASIEGQEWNQPQHF
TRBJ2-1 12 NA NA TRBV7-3 TGTGCCAGCAGCCCGGACTCGTATGAGCAGTTCTTC CASSPDSYEQFF
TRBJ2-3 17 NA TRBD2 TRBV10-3 TGTGCCATCAGTGAGCCGAACACCGGGACTAGCGGAGATACGCAGTATTTT CAISEPNTGTSGDTQYF
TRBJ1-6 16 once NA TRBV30 TGTGCCTGGAGTGCGGGGACCGGCTCCTATAATTCACCCCTCCACTTT CAWSAGTGSYNSPLHF
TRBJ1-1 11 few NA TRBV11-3 TGTGCCAGCACAGGGGCGACTGAAGCTTTCTTT CASTGATEAFF
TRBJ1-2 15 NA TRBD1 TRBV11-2 TGTGCCAGCAGCCTCCGGACAGGACGGATATATGGCTACACCTTC CASSLRTGRIYGYTF
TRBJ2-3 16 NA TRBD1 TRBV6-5 TGTGCCAGCAGTTACTACGGGGGACAGGGGGCAGATACGCAGTATTTT CASSYYGGQGADTQYF
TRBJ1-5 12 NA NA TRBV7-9 TGTGCCAGCAGCTTACTCAATCAGCCCCAGCATTTT CASSLLNQPQHF
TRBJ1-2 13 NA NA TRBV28 TGTGCCAGCAGTTTCGGTCAGAACTATGGCTACACCTTC CASSFGQNYGYTF
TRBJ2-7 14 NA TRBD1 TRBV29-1 TGCAGCGTAGCTAATGGGGACAGGAGATACGAGCAGTACTTC CSVANGDRRYEQYF
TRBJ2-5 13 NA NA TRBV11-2 TGTGCCAGCAGCTTAGGGAGCCAAGAGACCCAGTACTTC CASSLGSQETQYF